A selection of T cell receptor beta chains follows, all from one sample in a study of blood T cell repertoires in COVID-19. Sequencing used immunoSEQ multiplex PCR; TCRdb keeps in-frame clones, though not all of them. Among 150,000 to 200,000 clones listed, about nine tenths were seen once. Specimen: peripheral blood. The receptors come from a man aged 60 to 69 with acute or convalescent COVID-19. CDR3s include the opening cysteine and the closing phenylalanine or tryptophan. D genes are given only for firm matches. Clone size appears in some rows only: once, few, many, or a class for an expanded clone.

D gene	V gene	J gene	clone size	CDR3 DNA	CDR3 protein
TRBD2	TRBV19	TRBJ2-3	.	TGTGCCAGTGGTCTTAGCGGGGGATCCGGAGATACGCAGTATTTT	CASGLSGGSGDTQYF
.	TRBV21-1	TRBJ1-2	.	TGTGCCAGCAGCATCACCGGGACAGGGGGTGAAGGCTACACCTTC	CASSITGTGGEGYTF
.	TRBV24-1	TRBJ2-3	.	TGTGCCACCTCAATACAAGATACGCAGTATTTT	CATSIQDTQYF
TRBD1	TRBV7-7	TRBJ2-3	.	TGTGCCAGCAGCCCGGGGACAGGGGACACAGATACGCAGTATTTT	CASSPGTGDTDTQYF
.	TRBV11-2	TRBJ2-1	once	TGTGCCAGCAGCTCAACCAGGGGGAGGACTTACAATGAGCAGTTCTTC	CASSSTRGRTYNEQFF
TRBD1	TRBV5-4	TRBJ1-1	.	TGTGCCAGCAGCTCACGGGACAGGGGGCAGGCTTTCTTT	CASSSRDRGQAFF
.	TRBV11-2	TRBJ1-2	.	TGTGCCAGCAGCTTGCCGGGACAAAACTATGGCTACACCTTC	CASSLPGQNYGYTF
TRBD2	TRBV6-5	TRBJ2-3	.	TGTGCCAGCATCCTCATAGCGGGTACCACAGATACGCAGTATTTT	CASILIAGTTDTQYF
TRBD1	TRBV11-2	TRBJ2-2	.	TGTGCCAGCAGCTTATGGACAGGCACCGGGGAGCTGTTTTTT	CASSLWTGTGELFF
TRBD1	TRBV5-8	TRBJ1-6	.	TGTGCCAGCAGCATCCGCTCCTCGGGACAGCGAAATTCACCCCTCCACTTT	CASSIRSSGQRNSPLHF
.	TRBV14	TRBJ1-2	.	TGTGCCAGCAGCCCGACAGCTTCGAAAGGCTACACCTTC	CASSPTASKGYTF
TRBD2	TRBV7-9	TRBJ2-5	.	TGTGCCAGCAGCTTAGAGACTAGCGGAGAGACCCAGTACTTC	CASSLETSGETQYF
.	TRBV6-1	TRBJ1-2	.	TGTGCCAGCAGTGAAAATTGGAGCTCCCTCTATGGCTACACCTTC	CASSENWSSLYGYTF
.	TRBV19	TRBJ2-1	.	TGTGCCAGTATCCAGGGCGATGAGCAGTTCTTC	CASIQGDEQFF
TRBD1	TRBV19	TRBJ1-4	.	TGTGCCAGTAGTAAGGACAGGGGTAATGAAAAACTGTTTTTT	CASSKDRGNEKLFF
.	TRBV7-2	TRBJ2-1	.	TGTGCCAGCAGCGCGGGACAGATGAATGAGCAGTTCTTC	CASSAGQMNEQFF
.	TRBV5-4	TRBJ1-2	.	TGTGCCAGCAGCTTGGGGGGAGTGAACTATGGCTACACCTTC	CASSLGGVNYGYTF
TRBD1	TRBV7-2	TRBJ1-2	.	TGTGCCAGCAGCTTAGACACAGGGGGCGTCTATGGCTACACCTTC	CASSLDTGGVYGYTF
.	TRBV18	TRBJ1-1	.	TGTGCCAGCTCACCAGCAAAGGCAGGGGCTGAAGCTTTCTTT	CASSPAKAGAEAFF
TRBD1	TRBV7-3	TRBJ1-1	.	TGTGCCAGCAGCTCTAACAGGGGGGGTGAAGCTTTCTTT	CASSSNRGGEAFF
.	TRBV9	TRBJ2-5	.	TGTGCCAGCAGCGTAGGTGTAGGGGTGAAAAAAGAGACCCAGTACTTC	CASSVGVGVKKETQYF